This T cell receptor (beta chain) was identified during a study of T-cell reconstitution after alpha-beta-depleted transplantation in children. Germline values: CDR1 LGHNA, CDR2 YNFKEQ. Deletions cut 0 bases from V and 4 bases from J, with 15 bases between. The CDR3 has 16 amino acids. Unique molecular identifiers were incorporated during preparation of the TCRbeta library. Each CDR3 protein gets one entry after TCRdb re-called the PCR reads with MiXCR. The sample has under 850,000 distinct CDR3 sequences; approximately 14% are singletons. Regarding the study as a whole: At one year after transplant, newly produced T cells mostly accounted for T-cell counts and diversity. Surviving recipient T cells and thymic progenitors underlay high day-60 TCRbeta diversity in some patients.

Turning to this clonotype: What it binds is not known.

The gene calls are TRBV4-2 and TRBJ1-2, with D perhaps matching TRBD1 (5 bases). This TCR was recovered from a girl aged 2 to 9 with congenital amegakaryocytic thrombocytopenia, due to receive a stem cell transplant. Here the sequenced sample was PBMCs, taken before TCRalphabeta/CD19-depleted stem cell transplant. The CDR3 coding sequence is TGTGCCAGCAGCCAAGATAGGTTGACGGGGGTCTATGGCTACACCTTC. Its translation is CASSQDRLTGVYGYTF.